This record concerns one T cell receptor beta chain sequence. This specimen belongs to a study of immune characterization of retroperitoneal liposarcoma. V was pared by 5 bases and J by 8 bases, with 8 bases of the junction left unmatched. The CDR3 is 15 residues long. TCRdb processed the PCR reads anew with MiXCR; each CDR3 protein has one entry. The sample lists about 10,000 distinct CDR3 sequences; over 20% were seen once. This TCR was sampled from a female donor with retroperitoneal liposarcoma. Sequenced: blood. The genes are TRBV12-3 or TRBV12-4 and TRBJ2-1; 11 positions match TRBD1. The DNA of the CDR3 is TGTGCCAGCAGTGGGGGACAGGGGGATGTAGATGAGCAGTTCTTC. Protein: CASSGGQGDVDEQFF.